This T cell receptor beta chain was recorded in a study of identical twins (dated by TCRdb to between 2015 and 2016). Study-level background: To test whether fetal clonotypes persist, the study used deep sequencing on TCR alpha and beta repertoires from monozygotic twins, unrelated adults of various ages, and cord blood. To rule out contamination, the twin experiments were replicated at different times with different library preparation protocols. General conclusions and limits of the study: Out-of-frame TCR alpha sequences shared between twins showed an excess of low generation-probability sequences compared with coincidental sharing between unrelated individuals. Zero-insertion analyses could be partly confounded by invariant T cells such as MAIT and iNKT, although diverse VJ usage argued against such confounding for most clonotypes. In beta out-of-frame sequences, excess twin sharing was weaker, because having fewer shared sequences lowered the signal-to-noise ratio. In monozygotic twins, recombination models systematically underestimated out-of-frame TCR alpha sharing, but the models matched the sharing seen between unrelated individuals. Because the same donors could not be followed over many years, the conclusions depended on cross-sectional statistical analysis. Fewer insertions were carried by abundant cord blood beta clonotypes; a weaker similar trend was observed in young adult naive repertoires, while no such trend was observed in memory repertoires.

Only healthy Caucasian donors were included. The twin cohort comprised three pairs of female monozygotic twins, all aged roughly 18 to 30 years. RNA for TCR libraries was isolated from peripheral blood mononuclear cells. The germline V gene sets CDR1 to MNHEY and CDR2 to SVGAGI. Compared with germline, V lacks 4 bases and J lacks 1 base; bases without a gene match: 6. From the cysteine up to the phenylalanine, the CDR3 has a length of 15 residues. Kept here is only the CDR3 DNA, which spans 45 bases and is read in frame from base 1. The receptor library was made with 5' RACE. The sequencer was an Illumina HiSeq 2000. A universal primer binding site was added through template switching, and the final cDNA carried a unique molecular identifier so that TCR cDNA molecules could be counted accurately. Specific primers in the conserved constant-segment region were used to synthesize first-strand cDNA for TCR alpha and beta chains. To control for contamination, each cDNA library was double barcoded with a SMART-Mk sample barcode plus Illumina barcodes. Two successive PCR steps introduced TruSeq adapter sequences along with Illumina sample barcodes. Sequencing of the TCR alpha and beta cDNA libraries was done on the Illumina HiSeq platform using custom primers. Regarding the original processing steps: MiGEC was used to process raw reads and extract unique molecular identifiers, and MiXCR was used to find CDR3 positions. For each individual, recombination models were inferred using an EM algorithm with the repgenHMM and IGoR tools. The tcR package in R was used for shared clonotype analysis, with sharing normalized by the product of cloneset sizes. To study raw recombination without the effects of thymic and clonal selection, out-of-frame nonproductive sequences were analyzed. TCRdb ran its own pipeline on the public reads, namely fastp trimming at Q25 and MiXCR clone calling, and kept in-frame beta chains. Each CDR3 protein gets just one entry, which takes the most common genes and DNA from the rows behind it. It is TCRdb's table, rather than the study itself, that gives the V and J calls and clone size. Recorded for this sample are more than 600,000 distinct CDR3 sequences; 18% of them occurred a single time. The ten largest clones represent around 13% of the sample.

A word on this clonotype: Which antigen it targets is not known. The input lacks base qualities; no much larger clone sits a single base away.

These same records also appear under a second study, on T cells expressing NK-cell markers. The second source states: Three sorted T-cell subsets (CD3+CD56+NKG2C+, CD3+CD56+NKG2C- and CD3+CD56-NKG2C+) from fewer than 10 donors had their TCR beta-chain repertoires profiled. Among the eight sequenced donors, only one was HCMV-seronegative, while the other seven were HCMV-seropositive. To restrict sorting to alphabetaTCR-expressing T cells, an anti-gammadeltaTCR antibody was added in several experiments. In over 5 donors, the dominant CD3+CD56+NKG2C+ clonotypes were among the top 10 CD8+ clonotypes and accounted for roughly 1.0-8% of CD8+ T cells. Those dominant clonotypes were again the most abundant among CD3+CD56-NKG2C+ cells in a handful of donors, at about 25-65%. Whether the expanded NKG2C-expressing T cell clones were specific for HCMV antigens was left unclear. The study sequenced eight donors, all healthy volunteers chosen at random: three men and five women. A commercial ELISA kit detecting HCMV-specific IgG in serum was used to determine HCMV serostatus. For about six donors, unsorted PBMC were also used to sequence bulk peripheral blood T-cell repertoires. Reads were demultiplexed and grouped by UMI with MIGEC, and clonotypes were assembled and quantified with MiTCR. To exclude erroneous sequences, only TCR cDNA sequences supported by at least two reads were retained. The tcR package was used for downstream repertoire analysis, and clonotypes were matched across fractions by CDR3 nucleotide sequence plus V segment. VDJmatch was used to annotate antigen specificity against VDJdb, with one amino acid substitution allowed in CDR3.

The rearranged segments are TRBV6-5 and TRBJ2-5; TRBD1 lines up with 7 middle nucleotides. The specimen was PBMCs. The receptor comes from a woman younger than 30 in good health. The CDR3 reads CASSFTRDSQETQYF. The DNA reads TGTGCCAGCAGTTTCACAAGGGACAGCCAAGAGACCCAGTACTTC.